A single sample is the source of the 24 T cell receptor beta chains below, sequenced in a study of T cell repertoires in cytomegalovirus infection. Each CDR3 protein is one row after TCRdb ran MiXCR on the reads. This table holds roughly 300,000 distinct CDR3 sequences, about a quarter found once. Sequenced material: PBMCs. Every receptor here comes from a human donor in good health (CMV status not recorded). Some clones in this sample may be carry-over from other donors' samples.

This clonotype appeared a few times. The chain employs TRBV7-3 and TRBJ2-1; 11 nucleotides align to TRBD2. The V and J ends lost 4 bases and 6 bases, in that order; junction bases with no gene match: 5. The CDR3 runs 15 residues. Germline CDR1 is SGHTA and CDR2 is FQGTGA. The chain's CDR3 is CASSSGLAAVNEQFF. The CDR3 bases are TGTGCCAGCAGCTCGGGACTAGCGGCGGTCAATGAGCAGTTCTTC.

The CDR3 sequence: CASSFEGFNYGYTF. DNA for the CDR3: TGCGCCAGCAGCTTTGAGGGGTTCAACTATGGCTACACCTTC. The V call is TRBV5-1, the J call TRBJ1-2, with a weak D call TRBD1 (5 bases). V dropped 2 bases and J dropped 2 bases, with 10 bases sitting between them. The CDR3 totals 14 residues. Per germline, CDR1 SGHRS and CDR2 YFSETQ.

The table lists this clonotype with many counts. The rearrangement joins TRBV7-2 to TRBJ2-5; D ambiguous. In germline, CDR1 is SGHTA, CDR2 FQGNSA. V shed 1 base and J shed 0 bases, with 6 bases lying between them. This CDR3 has 14 amino acids. The CDR3 DNA reads as TGTGCCAGCAGCTTAGGCAGGTACCAAGAGACCCAGTACTTC. This translates into CASSLGRYQETQYF.

This clonotype was seen at least ten times. This sequence joins TRBV12-3 or TRBV12-4 and TRBJ1-4; D unclear. The CDR3 length is 16 residues. Trimming took off 5 bases at V and 0 bases at J, with 13 bases between the two ends. CDR3 DNA sequence: TGTGCCAGCAGTCCCGCCGAGGCGGCAACTAATGAAAAACTGTTTTTT. Translated, it gives CASSPAEAATNEKLFF.

This clonotype turned up a few times. This chain uses TRBV6-6 with TRBJ2-5; D possibly corresponds to TRBD2 (6 bases). Germline CDR1 and CDR2: MNHNY and SVGAGI (reference sequence). V was cut by 6 bases and J by 5 bases, with 13 bases left in between. The CDR3 runs 13 residues. The CDR3 DNA is TGTGCCAGCAGAACAGGTAGCGGCGAGACCCAGTACTTC. This sequence encodes CASRTGSGETQYF.

This clonotype was counted a single time. This rearrangement joins TRBV20-1 to TRBJ1-6; D is unresolved. The CDR3 runs 16 residues. The V end was cut by 0 bases, the J end by 0 bases, with 9 bases between. Germline CDR1 and CDR2: DFQATT and SNEGSKA (reference sequence). The CDR3 reads CSARDRRVSYNSPLHF. CDR3 sequence (DNA): TGCAGTGCTAGAGACCGCCGGGTCTCCTATAATTCACCCCTCCACTTT.

This clonotype was seen more than once but under ten times. The chain employs TRBV28 and TRBJ1-2, with D perhaps TRBD1 (6 bases). The V end lost 3 bases, the J end lost 5 bases, and 7 bases lay between the germline ends. The CDR3 runs to 12 residues. CDR1 is MDHEN and CDR2 is SYDVKM in the germline V gene. CDR3: CASSLDRYGYTF. Written as DNA, the CDR3 is TGTGCCAGCAGTTTGGACAGATATGGCTACACCTTC.

V usage is TRBV29-1 and J usage is TRBJ1-1; D possibly corresponds to TRBD1 (5 bases). The germline CDR1 and CDR2 sequences are SQVTM and ANQGSEA. Deletions cut 7 bases from V and 1 base from J, with 16 bases between. CDR3 size: 14 residues. CDR3: CSAEPGRANTEAFF. As DNA, the CDR3 is TGCAGCGCCGAACCGGGACGGGCGAACACTGAAGCTTTCTTT.

CDR3 protein: CASSSADNSVFLDTQYF. For the CDR3, the DNA is TGTGCCAGCAGTTCTGCGGACAATTCAGTATTCTTAGATACGCAGTATTTT. The chain is built from TRBV6-6 and TRBJ2-3; a possible D gene is TRBD1 (5 bases). CDR1 and CDR2 from the germline V gene are MNHNY and SVGAGI (reference sequence). CDR3 size: 17 residues. Trimming removed 4 bases from V and 5 bases from J, with 22 bases in between.

V usage is TRBV7-9 and J usage is TRBJ2-7; D remains unclear. Germline V gives CDR1 SEHNR, CDR2 FQNEAQ (reference sequence). Deletions cut 0 bases from V and 3 bases from J, with 9 bases between. The CDR3 is 14 amino acids. The chain's CDR3 is CASSLAAGNYEQYF. CDR3 DNA: TGTGCCAGCAGCTTAGCGGCAGGAAACTACGAGCAGTACTTC.

The chain employs TRBV4-3 and TRBJ2-3; 7 nucleotides align to TRBD1. Germline loops: CDR1 LGHNA, CDR2 YSLEER. After removal of 4 bases from V and 3 bases from J, the junction contained 7 bases not matched to a gene. This CDR3 region has 15 residues. The CDR3 sequence is CASSPRTGLTDTQYF. DNA of the CDR3: TGCGCCAGCAGCCCTCGGACAGGTTTGACAGATACGCAGTATTTT.

This clonotype was counted a few times. The rearrangement links TRBV12-3 or TRBV12-4 to TRBJ2-6, with D unclear. The V gene lost 3 bases and the J gene lost 4 bases, with 7 bases spanning the gap. There are 14 residues in the CDR3. CDR3: CASSLMEGANVLTF. The CDR3 bases are TGTGCCAGCAGTTTGATGGAGGGGGCCAACGTCCTGACTTTC.

This clonotype was counted many times. This chain links TRBV7-2 with TRBJ2-5, with 8 bases aligning to TRBD2. CDR1 is SGHTA, CDR2 FQGNSA, per germline. J was trimmed by 0 bases and V by 3 bases; bases with no gene match: 3. CDR3 length: 15 residues. The CDR3 sequence: CASSLVAGYQETQYF. CDR3 bases: TGTGCCAGCAGCTTGGTAGCGGGGTACCAAGAGACCCAGTACTTC.

This clonotype has a handful of counts. This sequence joins TRBV7-2 and TRBJ2-7; D ambiguous. The CDR3 covers 12 residues. The germline gives CDR1 SGHTA, CDR2 FQGNSA. The ends were cut back, 4 bases at V and 7 bases at J, with 11 bases in the middle. The CDR3 spells CASSSSYKEQYF. The DNA for the CDR3 is TGTGCCAGCAGCTCGTCGTACAAGGAGCAGTACTTC.

The V gene is TRBV28, the J gene TRBJ1-5, with D maybe TRBD1 (6 bases). The CDR3 runs to 17 residues. Trimming removed 5 bases from V and 4 bases from J, with 21 bases in between. The germline V gene has CDR1 MDHEN and CDR2 SYDVKM. The CDR3 DNA reads TGTGCCAGCAGTGCACAAGGGGGGAGACCAATTAATCAGCCCCAGCATTTT. Translation gives CASSAQGGRPINQPQHF.

The rearrangement joins TRBV7-9 to TRBJ2-1; 7 nucleotides match TRBD2. J gave up 4 bases and V 2 bases, and 5 bases lay outside the gene matches. This CDR3 is 15 amino acids long. Germline values: CDR1 SEHNR, CDR2 FQNEAQ (reference sequence). The DNA for the CDR3 is TGTGCCAGCAGCTTAAGTCGGGAGGTTTACAATGAGCAGTTCTTC. This sequence encodes CASSLSREVYNEQFF.

V usage is TRBV7-3 and J usage is TRBJ1-6; D is uncertain. The CDR3 is 16 residues long. V was clipped by 0 bases and J by 4 bases, with 10 bases between them. In germline, CDR1 is SGHTA, CDR2 FQGTGA. CDR3 amino acids: CASSLTAGRYNSPLHF. The CDR3 DNA follows: TGTGCCAGCAGCTTAACGGCTGGGAGATATAATTCACCCCTCCACTTT.

This clonotype occurred many times. The chain is built from TRBV11-2 and TRBJ2-6; 11 nucleotides agree with TRBD2. After removal of 1 base from V and 2 bases from J, the junction contained 4 bases not matched to a gene. CDR1 and CDR2 from the germline V gene are SGHAT and FQNNGV. This CDR3 is built from 18 residues. CDR3 nucleotide sequence: TGTGCCAGCAGCTTAGGGGGGGGACTAGCGGCTGGGGCCAACGTCCTGACTTTC. This gives the protein CASSLGGGLAAGANVLTF.

The chain combines TRBV7-2 with TRBJ2-7; no clear D. Deletions cut 1 base from V and 7 bases from J, with 11 bases between. This CDR3 has 13 amino acids. Per germline, CDR1 SGHTA and CDR2 FQGNSA. In DNA form, the CDR3 reads TGTGCCAGCAGCTTAGAGCCACCTAGGGAGCAGTACTTC. This encodes CASSLEPPREQYF.

This clonotype was seen a few times. The gene calls are TRBV12-3 or TRBV12-4 and TRBJ2-1; TRBD1 aligns across 7 bases. The CDR3 runs to 15 residues. V dropped 3 bases and J dropped 7; count of bases not matched to a gene: 9. This CDR3 reads CASSFQGTAFNEQFF. CDR3 nucleotide sequence: TGTGCCAGCAGTTTTCAAGGGACAGCATTTAATGAGCAGTTCTTC.

This clonotype was counted between two and nine times. This sequence joins TRBV29-1 and TRBJ1-1, with D unresolved. From germline, CDR1 is SQVTM and CDR2 ANQGSEA. The CDR3 runs 12 residues. V lost 6 bases and J 4 bases, leaving 12 bases between the germline ends. The CDR3 DNA reads as TGCAGCGTAGTCCCCCGGAGCACTGAAGCTTTCTTT. Protein: CSVVPRSTEAFF.

The rearrangement links TRBV7-6 to TRBJ1-1; 9 bases are a match to TRBD1. With V trimmed by 5 bases and J by 2 bases, 6 bases remained unmatched. This CDR3 region has 15 residues. The germline CDR1 and CDR2 sequences are SGHVS and FNYEAQ. Written as DNA, the CDR3 is TGTGCCAGCAGCCCACCACAGGGGGCTAACACTGAAGCTTTCTTT. Translated, it gives CASSPPQGANTEAFF.

This clonotype has more than one count but fewer than ten. The gene calls are TRBV19 and TRBJ2-3; no clear D gene. The V gene's germline CDR1 is LNHDA and CDR2 SQIVND (reference sequence). The V end was cut by 1 base, the J end by 0 bases, with 5 bases between. The CDR3 covers 14 residues. The CDR3 here is CASSIVWSTDTQYF. The DNA of the CDR3 is TGTGCCAGTAGTATAGTATGGAGCACAGATACGCAGTATTTT.

This chain joins TRBV29-1 and TRBJ2-5; TRBD1 agrees at 10 bases. The V segment lost 7 bases and the J segment 1 base; nucleotides outside the gene matches: 15. This CDR3 is 17 amino acids long. Germline CDR1 is SQVTM and CDR2 is ANQGSEA. CDR3 sequence (DNA): TGCAGCGCCCCTCCCGACAGGGGGCTTCTTCGCCAAGAGACCCAGTACTTC. This codes for CSAPPDRGLLRQETQYF.